This TCR beta chain was recorded in a study of cytomegalovirus exposure and HLA in healthy donors. Per the germline V gene, CDR1 is MDHEN and CDR2 is SYDVKM. This CDR3 contains 16 residues. The J segment lost 1 base and the V segment lost 8 bases, leaving 9 bases of the junction unmatched. 60 Vbeta and 13 Jbeta primers were used in PCR. Profiled with immunoSEQ multiplex PCR; TCRdb holds only in-frame clones, not every one. The data contain about 190,000 clones, 85% to 90% of them seen just once; the ten biggest clones take up 1.3%. The chain is built from TRBV28 and TRBJ2-1; 9 nucleotides line up with TRBD2. The material sequenced was PBMCs. The clonotype comes from a man aged 25-40 years in good health and CMV-seronegative. CDR3 region: CASLRFSGRSYNEQFF. Written as DNA, the CDR3 is TGTGCCAGCTTAAGATTTAGCGGGAGATCCTACAATGAGCAGTTCTTC.